This T cell receptor (beta chain) was observed in a study of blood T cells in healthy people across ages. Study overall: T cells yielded about one barcoded beta molecule per two cells through template switching. Findings and limits, study-wide: Long-lived donors carried more naive CD4+ cells and greater diversity than aged donors.

Trimming pared 5 bases from V and 5 bases from J, leaving 13 bases between. The CDR3 sequence is 14 residues long. Germline values: CDR1 PRHDT, CDR2 FYEKMQ (reference sequence). A word on this clonotype: Its antigen is unknown.

The amount of total RNA extracted per sample was at least 6 micrograms. A sample-barcoded 5' primer and a J-beta primer mix were used in a second PCR of roughly 6 to 12 cycles. TCRdb redid the calling of the 5' RACE reads with MiXCR, one entry per CDR3 protein. The sample holds 1.5 million to 2 million distinct CDR3 sequences, 40% to 55% seen once. The clonotype comes from a woman in her 40s in good health. Input material: blood. J is TRBJ2-1 and V is TRBV13; possible D gene TRBD2, 5 bases. CDR3 amino acids: CASSRRLGDNEQFF. In nucleotides, the CDR3 is TGTGCCAGCAGCCGGAGGCTAGGAGACAATGAGCAGTTCTTC.